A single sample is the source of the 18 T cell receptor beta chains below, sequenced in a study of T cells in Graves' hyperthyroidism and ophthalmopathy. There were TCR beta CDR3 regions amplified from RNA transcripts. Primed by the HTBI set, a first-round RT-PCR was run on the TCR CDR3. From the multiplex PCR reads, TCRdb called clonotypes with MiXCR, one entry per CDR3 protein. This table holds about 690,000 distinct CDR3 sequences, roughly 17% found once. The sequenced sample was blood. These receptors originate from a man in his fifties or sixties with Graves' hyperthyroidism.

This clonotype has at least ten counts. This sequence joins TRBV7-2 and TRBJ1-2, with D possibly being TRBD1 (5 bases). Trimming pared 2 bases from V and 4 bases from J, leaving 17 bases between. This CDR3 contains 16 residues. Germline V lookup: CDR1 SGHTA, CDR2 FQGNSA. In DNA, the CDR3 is TGTGCCAGCAGCTTATCGCCCCGACAGCAATCCTATGGCTACACCTTC. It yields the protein CASSLSPRQQSYGYTF.

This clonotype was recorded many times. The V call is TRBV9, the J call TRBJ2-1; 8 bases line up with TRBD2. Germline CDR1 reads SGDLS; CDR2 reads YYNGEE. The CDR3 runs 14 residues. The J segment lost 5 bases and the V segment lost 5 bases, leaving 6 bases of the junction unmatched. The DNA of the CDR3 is TGTGCCAGCAGTTTCGGGAGGGGGAACAATGAGCAGTTCTTC. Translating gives CASSFGRGNNEQFF.

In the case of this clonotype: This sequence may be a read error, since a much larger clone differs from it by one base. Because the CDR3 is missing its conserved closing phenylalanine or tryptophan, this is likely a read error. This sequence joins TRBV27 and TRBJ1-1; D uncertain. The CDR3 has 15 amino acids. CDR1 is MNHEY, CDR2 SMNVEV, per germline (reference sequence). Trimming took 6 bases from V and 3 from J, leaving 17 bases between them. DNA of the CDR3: TGTGCCAGCAGGGGGAGTCGGGATTTTTACACTGAAGCTTTCGTT. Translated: CASRGSRDFYTEAFV.

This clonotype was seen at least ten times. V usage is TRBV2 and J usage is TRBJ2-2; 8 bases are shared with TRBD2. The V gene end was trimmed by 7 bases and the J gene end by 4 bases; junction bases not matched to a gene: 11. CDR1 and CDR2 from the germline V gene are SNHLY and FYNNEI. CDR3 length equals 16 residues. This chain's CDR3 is CASIPSGFPGTGELFF. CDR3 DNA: TGTGCCAGCATTCCTAGCGGGTTCCCTGGCACCGGGGAGCTGTTTTTT.

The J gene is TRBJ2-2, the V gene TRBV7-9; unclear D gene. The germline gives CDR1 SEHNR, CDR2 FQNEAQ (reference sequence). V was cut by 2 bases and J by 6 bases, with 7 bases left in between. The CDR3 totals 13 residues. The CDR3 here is CASSLWDAGELFF. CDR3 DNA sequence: TGTGCCAGCAGCTTATGGGATGCCGGGGAGCTGTTTTTT.

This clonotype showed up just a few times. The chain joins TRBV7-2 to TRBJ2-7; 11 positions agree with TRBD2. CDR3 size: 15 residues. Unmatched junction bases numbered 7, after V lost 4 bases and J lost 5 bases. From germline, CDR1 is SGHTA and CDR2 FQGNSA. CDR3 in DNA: TGTGCCAGCAGCTGGTATACTAGCGGGAGAGACGAGCAGTACTTC. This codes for CASSWYTSGRDEQYF.

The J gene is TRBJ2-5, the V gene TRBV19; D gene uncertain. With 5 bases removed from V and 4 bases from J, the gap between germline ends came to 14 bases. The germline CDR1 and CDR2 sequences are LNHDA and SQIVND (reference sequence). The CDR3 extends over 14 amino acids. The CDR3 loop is CASSPAHSGETQYF. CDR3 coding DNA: TGTGCCAGTAGTCCCGCGCACTCCGGAGAGACCCAGTACTTC.

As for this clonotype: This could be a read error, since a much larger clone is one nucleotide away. CDR3 sequence: CASTLVQGPNTHYF. The CDR3 region has the DNA TGTGCCAGCACCCTAGTGCAGGGCCCGAATACGCATTATTTT. This chain links TRBV12-3 or TRBV12-4 with TRBJ2-3; possible D gene TRBD1, 5 bases. The CDR3 runs 14 residues.

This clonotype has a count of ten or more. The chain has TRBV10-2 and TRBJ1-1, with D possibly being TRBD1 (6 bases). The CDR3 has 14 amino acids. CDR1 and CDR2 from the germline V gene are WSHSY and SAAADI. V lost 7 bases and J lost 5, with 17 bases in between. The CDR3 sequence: CASTERGVDTEAFF. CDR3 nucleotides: TGCGCCAGCACCGAGAGGGGGGTTGATACTGAAGCTTTCTTT.

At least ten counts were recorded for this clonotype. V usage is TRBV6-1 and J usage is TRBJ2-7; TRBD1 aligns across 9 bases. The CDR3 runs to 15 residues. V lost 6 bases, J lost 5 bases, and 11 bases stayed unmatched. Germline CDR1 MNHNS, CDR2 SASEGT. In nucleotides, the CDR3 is TGTGCCAGCAGCGCAGACCGGGACAGGGACCACGAGCAGTACTTC. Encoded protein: CASSADRDRDHEQYF.

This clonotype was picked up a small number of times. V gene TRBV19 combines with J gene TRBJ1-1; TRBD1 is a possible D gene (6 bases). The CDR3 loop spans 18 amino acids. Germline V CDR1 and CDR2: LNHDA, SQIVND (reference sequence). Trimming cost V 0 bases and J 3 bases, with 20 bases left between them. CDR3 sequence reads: CASSIDRQEGLTDTEAFF. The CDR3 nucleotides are TGTGCCAGTAGTATAGATCGACAGGAGGGGCTAACGGACACTGAAGCTTTCTTT.

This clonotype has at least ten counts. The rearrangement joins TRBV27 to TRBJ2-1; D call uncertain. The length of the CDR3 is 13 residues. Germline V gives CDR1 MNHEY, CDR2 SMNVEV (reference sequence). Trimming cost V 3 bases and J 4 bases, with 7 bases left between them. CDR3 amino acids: CASSFGLYNEQFF. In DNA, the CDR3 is TGTGCCAGCAGTTTTGGGCTTTACAATGAGCAGTTCTTC.

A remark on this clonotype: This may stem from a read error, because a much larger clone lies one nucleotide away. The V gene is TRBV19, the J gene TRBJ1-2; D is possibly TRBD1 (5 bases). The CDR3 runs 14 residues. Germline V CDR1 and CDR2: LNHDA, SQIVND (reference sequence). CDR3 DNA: TGTGCCAGCACCTACAGGACTTCTAACTATGGCTACAGCTTC. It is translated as CASTYRTSNYGYSF.

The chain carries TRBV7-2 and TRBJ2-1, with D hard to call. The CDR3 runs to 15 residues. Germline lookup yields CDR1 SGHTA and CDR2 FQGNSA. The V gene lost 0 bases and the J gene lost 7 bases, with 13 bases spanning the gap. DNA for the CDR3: TGTGCCAGCAGCTTAGCAGGCAGGTCCACTAATGAGCAGTTCTTC. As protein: CASSLAGRSTNEQFF. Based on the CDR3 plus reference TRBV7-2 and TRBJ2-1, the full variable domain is GAGVSQSPSNKVTEKGKDVELRCDPISGHTALYWYRQSLGQGLEFLIYFQGNSAPDKSGLPSDRFSAERTGGSVSTLTIQRTQQEDSAVYLCASSLAGRSTNEQFFGPGTRLTVL.

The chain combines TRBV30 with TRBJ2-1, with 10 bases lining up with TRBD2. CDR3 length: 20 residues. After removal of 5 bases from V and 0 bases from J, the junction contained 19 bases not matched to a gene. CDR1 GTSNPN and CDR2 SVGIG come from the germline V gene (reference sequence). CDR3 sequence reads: CAWRTPGLAAFRGSYNEQFF. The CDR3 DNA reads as TGTGCCTGGCGTACCCCTGGACTAGCGGCCTTCAGGGGCTCCTACAATGAGCAGTTCTTC.

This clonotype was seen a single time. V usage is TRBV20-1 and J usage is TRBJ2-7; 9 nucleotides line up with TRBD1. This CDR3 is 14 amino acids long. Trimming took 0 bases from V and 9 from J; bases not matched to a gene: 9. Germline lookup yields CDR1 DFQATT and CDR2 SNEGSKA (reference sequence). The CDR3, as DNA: TGCAGTGCTAGAGAGTCGACAGGGGGTCGGTTGCAGTACTTC. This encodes CSARESTGGRLQYF.

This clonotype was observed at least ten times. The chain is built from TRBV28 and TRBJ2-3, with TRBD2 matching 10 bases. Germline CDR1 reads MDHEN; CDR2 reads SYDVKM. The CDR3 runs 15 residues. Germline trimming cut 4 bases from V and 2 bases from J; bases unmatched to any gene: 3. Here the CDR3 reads CASSSSGRLTDTQYF. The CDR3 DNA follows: TGTGCCAGCAGTTCTAGCGGGAGACTCACAGATACGCAGTATTTT.

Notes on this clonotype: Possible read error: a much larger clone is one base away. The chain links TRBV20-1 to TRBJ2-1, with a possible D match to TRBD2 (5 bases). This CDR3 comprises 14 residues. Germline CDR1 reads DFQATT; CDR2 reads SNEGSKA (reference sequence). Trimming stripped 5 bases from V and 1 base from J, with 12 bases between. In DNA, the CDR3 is TGCAGTGCTGTACTAGTGGGTTCCTACAATGAGCAGTTCTTC. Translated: CSAVLVGSYNEQFF.